The TCR beta chain described here comes from a study of human thymus T cells. The study's findings and limits: There appeared to be biased usage of V and J genes in thymic and blood repertoires. A high degree of thymic repertoire overlap among unrelated individuals was reported in related research.

The thymus tissue came from resections taken during corrective heart surgery. All donors were healthy Finnish infants who were undergoing corrective surgery to treat congenital heart defects. Generated by immunoSEQ multiplex PCR, the TCRdb table keeps only in-frame clones and is missing some. The sample lists about 120,000 clones, around 94% seen once, with around 0.025% in the top ten. The CDR3 covers 10 residues. The V and J ends lost 3 bases and 4 bases respectively, with 0 bases between them. Germline CDR1 and CDR2: LGHNT and FRNRAP. Comments on this clone: Its specificity is not known.

The V and J genes are TRBV12-5 and TRBJ1-2; D not resolved. Sequencing input: thymus tissue. The sequence came from a boy under two years old with a congenital heart defect but otherwise immunologically healthy. CDR3 nucleotide sequence: TGTGCTAGTGGTTTCTATGGCTACACCTTC. Residues: CASGFYGYTF.